The rows below give T cell receptor beta chains drawn from one sample of a study of blood T cell repertoires in COVID-19. Here immunoSEQ multiplex PCR was the method, and the copy in TCRdb shows in-frame clones only, minus some. The sample has 120,000 to 150,000 clones; about 90% are singletons. The sequenced sample was peripheral blood. The receptor source for this set is a man in his fifties or sixties who had recovered from COVID-19. CDR3s include the opening cysteine and the closing phenylalanine or tryptophan. Each record gives: CDR3 DNA, CDR3 protein, D gene, clone size, J gene, V gene, CDR3 length. The D gene is left open where the match is weak. Clone size is not always given. Where it is, it says once, few, many or a class for expanded clones.

TGCGCCAGCAGCCAAGAACTAGCGGGGGGGCTTGTCGGGGAGCTGTTTTTT	CASSQELAGGLVGELFF	TRBD2	.	TRBJ2-2	TRBV4-3	17
TGCGCCAGCAAACTGATAATCTCCTACAATGAGCAGTTCTTC	CASKLIISYNEQFF	.	.	TRBJ2-1	TRBV10-2	14
TGTGCCAGCAGACTCCGAGGGGGCAACATCTACGAGCAGTACTTC	CASRLRGGNIYEQYF	TRBD1	.	TRBJ2-7	TRBV5-8	15
TGTGCCAGCAGCGTAGAGGTAGCGGGGGGCTTTATATACACAGATACGCAGTATTTT	CASSVEVAGGFIYTDTQYF	TRBD2	.	TRBJ2-3	TRBV9	19
TGTGCCAGCAGCTGGGGACAGGCGAACACTGAAGCTTTCTTT	CASSWGQANTEAFF	TRBD1	.	TRBJ1-1	TRBV7-2	14
TGTGCCAGTAGTGTCGGACTAGCAGGAGATACGCAGTATTTT	CASSVGLAGDTQYF	TRBD2	.	TRBJ2-3	TRBV19	14
TGTGCCAGCAACGAACGAGGATACAATGAGCAGTTCTTC	CASNERGYNEQFF	.	.	TRBJ2-1	TRBV12-3/TRBV12-4	13
TGTGCCAGCAGCGTACCGGGACAGGGCTACAATGAGCAGTTCTTC	CASSVPGQGYNEQFF	TRBD1	.	TRBJ2-1	TRBV7-2	15
TGTGCCAGCAGCTTGAAGGGACAGGGGATCCCTGAAGCTTTCTTT	CASSLKGQGIPEAFF	TRBD1	.	TRBJ1-1	TRBV5-4	15
TGTGCCAGCAGCTCCGAGGCCGCATCAGGGGGCTATGGCTACACCTTC	CASSSEAASGGYGYTF	TRBD1	.	TRBJ1-2	TRBV7-6	16
TGCGCCAGCAGCCAAGGGGGCGGGAACACCGGGGAGCTGTTTTTT	CASSQGGGNTGELFF	.	.	TRBJ2-2	TRBV4-3	15
TGTGCCAGCAGAAGCCAGCGGCTATACAATGAGCAGTTCTTC	CASRSQRLYNEQFF	.	.	TRBJ2-1	TRBV2	14
TGTGCCAGCAGTAAATTTGGGGGGTACGAGCAGTACTTC	CASSKFGGYEQYF	.	.	TRBJ2-7	TRBV6-2/TRBV6-3	13
TGTGCCAGCTCTCAAAGAACCGGGACAGAAACCTACGAGCAGTACTTC	CASSQRTGTETYEQYF	TRBD1	once	TRBJ2-7	TRBV6-6	16
TGTGCGGGACAGCCGACCATGAACACTGAAGCTTTCTTT	CAGQPTMNTEAFF	TRBD1	.	TRBJ1-1	TRBV7-3	13
TGTGCCTGGAGTCGAACCGGGACACTAACCAATGAGCAGTTCTTC	CAWSRTGTLTNEQFF	.	.	TRBJ2-1	TRBV30	15
TGTGCCATCAGGGGACAGGGTCCCTACGAGCAGTACTTC	CAIRGQGPYEQYF	TRBD1	.	TRBJ2-7	TRBV10-3	13
TGTGCCAGCAGTGAACACAGGAATACAAATCAGCCCCAGCATTTT	CASSEHRNTNQPQHF	.	.	TRBJ1-5	TRBV2	15
TGTGCCAGCAGCCCCCCGCCCCCTAGATTGGGCGAGCAGTACTTC	CASSPPPPRLGEQYF	.	.	TRBJ2-7	TRBV7-9	15
TGCGCCAGCAGCCAAGTAGGGGGTGGCTCCTACAATGAGCAGTTCTTC	CASSQVGGGSYNEQFF	.	few	TRBJ2-1	TRBV4-3	16
TGTGCCAGCAGCCCGGTGAGCGGGACTAACACCGGGGAGCTGTTTTTT	CASSPVSGTNTGELFF	TRBD2	.	TRBJ2-2	TRBV7-6	16
TGTGCCAGCAGCCAAGAAACCCACGACAAAGGGCTGGGACTCTACAATGAGCAGTTCTTC	CASSQETHDKGLGLYNEQFF	.	.	TRBJ2-1	TRBV3-1/TRBV3-2	20